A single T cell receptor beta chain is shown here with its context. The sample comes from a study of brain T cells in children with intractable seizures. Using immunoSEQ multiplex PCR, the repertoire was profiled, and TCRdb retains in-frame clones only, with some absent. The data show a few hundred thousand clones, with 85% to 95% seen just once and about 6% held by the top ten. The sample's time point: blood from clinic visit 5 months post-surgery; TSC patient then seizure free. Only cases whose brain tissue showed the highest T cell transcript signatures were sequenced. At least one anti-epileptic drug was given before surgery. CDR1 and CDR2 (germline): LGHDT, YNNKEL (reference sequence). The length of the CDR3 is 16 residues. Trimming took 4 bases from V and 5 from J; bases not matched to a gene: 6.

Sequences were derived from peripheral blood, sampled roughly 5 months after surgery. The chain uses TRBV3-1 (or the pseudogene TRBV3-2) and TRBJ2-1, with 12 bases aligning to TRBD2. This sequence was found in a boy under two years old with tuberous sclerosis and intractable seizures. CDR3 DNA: TGTGCCAGCAGCCCTTTCCGACTAGCGGGAGACAATGAGCAGTTCTTC. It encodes CASSPFRLAGDNEQFF.